One sample yielded the 19 T cell receptor beta chains listed below, sequenced in a study of beta chain features in type 1 diabetes. Of the isolated RNA, all was reverse transcribed, and so the sequenced material was expressed TCRB transcripts. Clones were sequenced by immunoSEQ multiplex PCR, and TCRdb holds only the in-frame ones, with some missing. The repertoire holds over 100,000 clones, with around 15% as singletons. Their cognate antigens are unknown. Study-wide results and caveats: Moderately but significantly shorter TCRB CDR3s were found in Type 1 diabetes patients in all four CD4+ subsets.

The sample consisted of central memory CD4+ T cells from blood. The receptors originated from a man younger than 40 with type 1 diabetes.

The J gene is TRBJ1-4, the V gene TRBV18; the match to TRBD1 covers 10 bases. This CDR3 region has 16 residues. V shed 3 bases and J 2 bases; nucleotides not matched to a gene: 3. The germline gives CDR1 KGHSH, CDR2 LQKENI. The CDR3 DNA is TGTGCCAGCTCACCGGGACAGGGGACCACTAATGAAAAACTGTTTTTT. Translated: CASSPGQGTTNEKLFF. The whole variable domain, filled in from reference TRBV18 and TRBJ1-4, reads NAGVMQNPRHLVRRRGQEARLRCSPMKGHSHVYWYRQLPEEGLKFMVYLQKENIIDESGMPKERFSAEFPKEGPSILRIQQVVRGDSAAYFCASSPGQGTTNEKLFFGSGTQLSVL.

This sequence joins TRBV29-1 and TRBJ1-3, with D tentatively TRBD1 (5 bases). V was pared by 3 bases and J by 8 bases, with 8 bases between. Germline V gene data show CDR1 as SQVTM and CDR2 as ANQGSEA. This CDR3 spans 11 amino acids. In nucleotides, the CDR3 is TGCAGCGTTGAGTGGGGCGACACCATATATTTT. This codes for CSVEWGDTIYF.

The chain couples TRBV19 to TRBJ2-7; TRBD2 matches 7 bases. Trimming cost V 4 bases and J 6 bases; bases outside gene matches: 12. Germline CDR1 is LNHDA and CDR2 is SQIVND (reference sequence). The CDR3 spans 15 residues. CDR3 amino acids: CASSRSSGGGGEQYF. As DNA, the CDR3 is TGTGCCAGTAGTAGGTCTAGCGGTGGAGGAGGCGAGCAGTACTTC.

The genes are TRBV7-2 and TRBJ2-3; the D call may be TRBD1 or TRBD2 (5 bases each). V lost 8 bases and J 3 bases, leaving 15 bases between the germline ends. The CDR3 consists of 14 residues. Germline V lookup: CDR1 SGHTA, CDR2 FQGNSA. The CDR3 protein is CASRQGLATDTQYF. The DNA for the CDR3 is TGTGCCAGCCGGCAGGGTCTAGCAACAGATACGCAGTATTTT.

The table lists this clone with a few counts. The chain has TRBV6-5 and TRBJ2-7; TRBD1 matches 7 bases. This CDR3 has 14 residues. The V segment lost 6 bases and the J segment 0 bases; nucleotides outside the gene matches: 5. Germline CDR1 and CDR2: MNHEY and SVGAGI. The CDR3 DNA sequence: TGTGCCAGCAGGAACCGGGACAGCTCCTACGAGCAGTACTTC. Amino acids: CASRNRDSSYEQYF.

In its sample, this clone was seen a few times. The chain carries TRBV9 and TRBJ2-5, with 10 bases fitting TRBD2. V lost 2 bases, J lost 5 bases, and 12 bases stayed unmatched. The CDR3 loop spans 17 amino acids. The germline gives CDR1 SGDLS, CDR2 YYNGEE. The CDR3 DNA reads TGTGCCAGCAGCGTCAATCAAGCGGGGGGGCTTGAGGAGACCCAGTACTTC. As protein: CASSVNQAGGLEETQYF.

This clone was seen a few times. CDR3 in amino acids: CAWSGQALSYEQYF. The CDR3 bases are TGTGCCTGGAGCGGACAGGCCCTCTCCTACGAGCAGTACTTC. This chain uses TRBV30 with TRBJ2-7, with TRBD1 matching 7 bases. The CDR3 has 14 residues. Trimming cost V 3 bases and J 0 bases; bases outside gene matches: 5. Germline V gene data show CDR1 as GTSNPN and CDR2 as SVGIG (reference sequence).

This clone was counted a few times. This chain links TRBV5-4 with TRBJ2-1; D ambiguous. Germline-derived CDR1 and CDR2 are SGHNT and YYREEE (reference sequence). This CDR3 comprises 13 residues. The V and J ends lost 3 bases and 3 bases respectively, with 7 bases between them. The CDR3 region is CASSSKGYNEQFF. The DNA of the CDR3 is TGTGCCAGCAGCTCGAAAGGCTACAATGAGCAGTTCTTC.

The J gene is TRBJ1-1, the V gene TRBV5-1; D may be TRBD1 (5 bases). This CDR3 has 15 amino acids. The germline V and J ends were trimmed by 5 bases and 0 bases, with 14 bases remaining between them. Germline V CDR1 and CDR2: SGHRS, YFSETQ. The CDR3, as DNA: TGCGCCAGCAGTTTGCCCGGACAACTGAACACTGAAGCTTTCTTT. It yields the protein CASSLPGQLNTEAFF.

This clone came up many times. This chain links TRBV27 with TRBJ1-2; 8 nucleotides align to TRBD1. Per the germline V gene, CDR1 is MNHEY and CDR2 is SMNVEV (reference sequence). Trimming removed 6 bases from V and 0 bases from J; junction bases left unmatched: 3. This CDR3 has 14 residues. In nucleotides, the CDR3 is TGTGCCAGCAGGGGACAGGTCTCTAACTATGGCTACACCTTC. Translating it yields CASRGQVSNYGYTF.

The rearrangement joins TRBV6-5 to TRBJ2-4; no firm D call. V shed 6 bases and J shed 0 bases, with 12 bases lying between them. CDR3 size: 15 residues. The germline V gene has CDR1 MNHEY and CDR2 SVGAGI. DNA of the CDR3: TGTGCCAGCAGCTCCCGGGTCTTAGCCAAAAACATTCAGTACTTC. Encoded protein: CASSSRVLAKNIQYF.

The CDR3 region has the DNA TGTGCCAGCAGCCGGACAGGGTCGCAACGCTCACCCCTCCACTTT. Protein sequence: CASSRTGSQRSPLHF. V gene TRBV25-1 combines with J gene TRBJ1-6; 8 bases align to TRBD1. The V segment lost 6 bases and the J segment 10 bases; nucleotides outside the gene matches: 11. This CDR3 region has 15 residues. CDR1 is MGHDK and CDR2 is SYGVNS in the germline V gene.

This chain uses TRBV7-2 with TRBJ2-1, with 9 bases aligning to TRBD2. Trimming cost V 5 bases and J 6 bases; bases outside gene matches: 8. Looked up from germline, CDR1 is SGHTA and CDR2 is FQGNSA. This CDR3 has 15 residues. Here the CDR3 reads CASSLLAGHLNEQFF. The CDR3 DNA is TGTGCCAGCAGCCTACTAGCGGGCCATCTCAATGAGCAGTTCTTC.

V gene TRBV29-1 combines with J gene TRBJ2-3; weak D call: TRBD1 (5 bases). CDR1 is SQVTM, CDR2 ANQGSEA, per germline. Trimming stripped 8 bases from V and 3 bases from J, with 12 bases between. This CDR3 region has 12 residues. The CDR3 is CSTRSGTDTQYF. The CDR3 region has the DNA TGCAGCACCAGATCAGGGACAGATACGCAGTATTTT.

The V gene is TRBV29-1, the J gene TRBJ2-1; the D gene could be TRBD1 or TRBD2 (5 bases each). Between the trimmed V and J ends, which lost 6 bases and 2 bases, there was a span of 20 bases. The CDR3 length is 16 residues. Germline values: CDR1 SQVTM, CDR2 ANQGSEA. CDR3 sequence reads: CSVPRGSGTTYNEQFF. CDR3 nucleotide sequence: TGCAGCGTCCCCCGAGGGTCAGGGACGACCTACAATGAGCAGTTCTTC.

The chain carries TRBV30 and TRBJ1-4; D is unresolved. Per germline, CDR1 GTSNPN and CDR2 SVGIG (reference sequence). V was shortened by 3 bases and J by 0 bases, with 14 bases between the two germline ends. The CDR3 is 16 residues long. The DNA of the CDR3 is TGTGCCTGGAGCAGTCAGGCATCTGCAACTAATGAAAAACTGTTTTTT. This encodes CAWSSQASATNEKLFF.

The table lists this clone with a few counts. This chain links TRBV2 with TRBJ2-7; TRBD1 agrees at 7 bases. The CDR3 is 12 residues long. Germline CDR1 SNHLY, CDR2 FYNNEI. Losses at the gene ends were 2 bases for V and 6 bases for J; bases not matched to a gene: 1. The CDR3 nucleotides read TGTGCCAGCAGTGAAAGGGGGCTCGAGCAGTACTTC. Residues: CASSERGLEQYF. The variable domain in full, completed from reference TRBV2 and TRBJ2-7, reads EPEVTQTPSHQVTQMGQEVILRCVPISNHLYFYWYRQILGQKVEFLVSFYNNEISEKSEIFDDQFSVERPDGSNFTLKIRSTKLEDSAMYFCASSERGLEQYFGPGTRLTVT.

This clone came up a few times. This sequence joins TRBV14 and TRBJ2-1, with TRBD1 identical over 8 bases. Germline CDR1 is SGHDN and CDR2 is FVKESK. The CDR3 loop spans 15 amino acids. After removal of 1 base from V and 7 bases from J, the junction contained 6 bases not matched to a gene. CDR3 nucleotide sequence: TGTGCCAGCAGCCAAGTGGGGACAGGCGCGAATGAGCAGTTCTTC. Translation gives CASSQVGTGANEQFF. The full variable domain, with the rest looked up from reference TRBV14 and TRBJ2-1, is EAGVTQFPSHSVIEKGQTVTLRCDPISGHDNLYWYRRVMGKEIKFLLHFVKESKQDESGMPNNRFLAERTGGTYSTLKVQPAELEDSGVYFCASSQVGTGANEQFFGPGTRLTVL.

This clone was seen a handful of times. The genes are TRBV5-1 and TRBJ2-1; the D is unclear. Germline assignment: CDR1 SGHRS and CDR2 YFSETQ. Trimming pared 4 bases from V and 2 bases from J, leaving 13 bases between. The CDR3 is 15 residues long. CDR3 region: CASSPPGLTYNEQFF. The CDR3 nucleotides read TGCGCCAGCAGCCCCCCGGGCCTAACCTACAATGAGCAGTTCTTC.